The present T cell receptor beta chain was sequenced within a study of blood T cell repertoires in COVID-19. Background on the study: Acute-phase and convalescent COVID-19 samples originated in the United States, Italy and Spain.

Looked up from germline, CDR1 is SGHAT and CDR2 is FQNNGV. The V gene lost 6 bases and the J gene lost 2 bases, with 11 bases spanning the gap. This CDR3 spans 15 amino acids. Authors' processing steps: Counts of nucleated cells, estimated from reference gene primer amplification, were obtained. Assay used: immunoSEQ multiplex PCR; TCRdb lists only in-frame clones, some missing. V and J calls and clone size are given by that table; D and trimming were obtained from the DNA. The table shows some 110,000 clones, with less than 90% occurring only once. V gene TRBV11-2 combines with J gene TRBJ2-6; D gene ambiguous. This receptor was identified in a man aged 45-65 years with acute or convalescent COVID-19. Sequencing input: peripheral blood. The CDR3 sequence is CASRSRMAGANVLTF. Here the CDR3 DNA reads TGTGCCAGCAGATCGCGCATGGCTGGGGCCAACGTCCTGACTTTC.